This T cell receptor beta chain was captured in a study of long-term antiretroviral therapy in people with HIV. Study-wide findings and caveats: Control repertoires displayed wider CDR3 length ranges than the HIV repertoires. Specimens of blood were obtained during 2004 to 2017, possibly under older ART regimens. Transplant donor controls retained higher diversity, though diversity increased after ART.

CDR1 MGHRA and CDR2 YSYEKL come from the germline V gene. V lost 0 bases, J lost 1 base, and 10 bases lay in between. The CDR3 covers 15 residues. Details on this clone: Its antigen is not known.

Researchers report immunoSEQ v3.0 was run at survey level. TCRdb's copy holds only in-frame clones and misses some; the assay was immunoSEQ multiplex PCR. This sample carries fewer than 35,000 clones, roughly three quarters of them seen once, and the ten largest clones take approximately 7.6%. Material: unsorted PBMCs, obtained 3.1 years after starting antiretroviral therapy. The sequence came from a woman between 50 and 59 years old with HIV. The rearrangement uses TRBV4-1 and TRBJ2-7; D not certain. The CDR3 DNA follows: TGCGCCAGCAGCCAAGAGCCTACCCAATCCTACGAGCAGTACGTC. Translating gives CASSQEPTQSYEQYV.